This entry describes one T cell receptor (beta chain). The data were obtained in a study of T cell changes during pregnancy in multiple sclerosis. Germline loops: CDR1 SGHDT, CDR2 YYEEEE. Trimming removed 1 base from V and 3 bases from J, with 13 bases in between. The CDR3 has 15 amino acids. The protocol was immunoSEQ multiplex PCR, while the TCRdb copy is restricted to in-frame clones and leaves out a portion. The table records about 80,000 clones, 92% of them present only once. The rearrangement links TRBV5-6 to TRBJ1-1; D uncertain. This material consisted of peripheral blood, taken before pregnancy. The clonotype comes from a female donor with multiple sclerosis, enrolled in a pregnancy study. In nucleotides, the CDR3 is TGTGCCAGCAGCTTGATCCGGGGTCGGGACACTGAAGCTTTCTTT. Translation gives CASSLIRGRDTEAFF.